This passage covers 19 T cell receptor beta chains from one sample sequenced in a study of T cell changes during pregnancy in multiple sclerosis. This table comes from immunoSEQ multiplex PCR, and its TCRdb copy is limited to in-frame clones, with some not included. This sample has around 88,000 clones, with around 94% found just once. Sequencing used peripheral blood, obtained in the first trimester of pregnancy. The receptors derive from a female donor with multiple sclerosis, enrolled in a pregnancy study.

The chain is built from TRBV6-5 and TRBJ1-6; tentatively, D is TRBD1 (5 bases). Germline loops: CDR1 MNHEY, CDR2 SVGAGI. The CDR3 totals 14 residues. Trimming took off 1 base at V and 10 bases at J, with 11 bases between the two ends. The CDR3 loop is CASSYLGDESPLHF. The CDR3 bases are TGTGCCAGCAGTTACTTAGGGGATGAATCACCCCTCCACTTT.

The genes are TRBV19 and TRBJ1-1; D is unresolved. Germline CDR1 is LNHDA and CDR2 is SQIVND (reference sequence). The CDR3 covers 12 residues. Trimming stripped 3 bases from V and 3 bases from J, with 5 bases between. The CDR3 reads CASSIGYTEAFF. Written as DNA, the CDR3 is TGTGCCAGTAGTATCGGTTACACTGAAGCTTTCTTT.

This rearrangement joins TRBV29-1 to TRBJ1-2; 7 nucleotides match TRBD1. This CDR3 has 14 amino acids. Looked up from germline, CDR1 is SQVTM and CDR2 is ANQGSEA. V lost 5 bases and J lost 0; bases outside the gene matches: 6. CDR3 region: CSVRDRVTNYGYTF. DNA of the CDR3: TGCAGCGTTCGAGACAGGGTCACTAACTATGGCTACACCTTC.

J is TRBJ2-4 and V is TRBV19; weak D call: TRBD2 (5 bases). The CDR3 has 14 amino acids. CDR1 is LNHDA and CDR2 is SQIVND in the germline V gene (reference sequence). V shed 4 bases and J shed 7 bases, with 14 bases lying between them. Here the CDR3 DNA reads TGTGCCAGTAGTACCGGAGGTTTGTGGAACATTCAGTACTTC. It encodes CASSTGGLWNIQYF.

The chain is built from TRBV27 and TRBJ2-7; D is perhaps TRBD1 (6 bases). With 4 bases removed from V and 3 bases from J, the gap between germline ends came to 16 bases. This CDR3 is built from 15 residues. CDR1 and CDR2 (germline): MNHEY, SMNVEV (reference sequence). CDR3: CASSSQTGLYYEQYF. The CDR3 region has the DNA TGTGCCAGCAGTTCACAGACAGGTCTTTACTACGAGCAGTACTTC.

This clone was seen a few times. This chain uses TRBV15 with TRBJ1-1, with D possibly being TRBD1 (5 bases). This CDR3 contains 15 residues. Trimming cost V 3 bases and J 1 base, with 12 bases left between them. Germline assignment: CDR1 LNHNV and CDR2 YYDKDF (reference sequence). CDR3 sequence reads: CATSRTRQQNTEAFF. The CDR3 DNA is TGTGCCACCAGCAGGACCCGACAGCAGAACACTGAAGCTTTCTTT.

In its sample, this clone was seen once. The chain has TRBV10-3 and TRBJ2-1; 9 nucleotides line up with TRBD2. The CDR3 loop spans 14 amino acids. The germline V gene has CDR1 ENHRY and CDR2 SYGVKD. The junction had 7 bases not matched to a gene; V was cut back by 6 bases and J by 7 bases. The CDR3 DNA reads TGTGCCATCAGACAAGCGGGAGGCGAAAATGAGCAGTTCTTC. It yields the protein CAIRQAGGENEQFF.

This clone was recorded once. CDR3 region: CASSFTGSYGYTF. CDR3 nucleotides: TGTGCCAGCAGCTTCACGGGGAGCTATGGCTACACCTTC. The J gene is TRBJ1-2, the V gene TRBV5-6; D gene unclear. CDR1 SGHDT and CDR2 YYEEEE come from the germline V gene. The V and J ends lost 2 bases and 4 bases respectively, with 9 bases between them. The CDR3 is 13 amino acids.

The chain uses TRBV27 and TRBJ2-1; D perhaps matches TRBD2 (5 bases). The ends were cut back, 6 bases at V and 5 bases at J, with 11 bases in the middle. Germline CDR1 is MNHEY and CDR2 is SMNVEV (reference sequence). This CDR3 has 13 amino acids. This CDR3 reads CASSPGINNEQFF. Here the CDR3 DNA reads TGTGCCAGCAGCCCGGGAATTAACAATGAGCAGTTCTTC.

The table lists this clone with a count of one. The chain joins TRBV7-9 to TRBJ1-2, with TRBD1 identical over 9 bases. The V segment lost 0 bases and the J segment 7 bases; nucleotides outside the gene matches: 9. CDR1 is SEHNR, CDR2 FQNEAQ, per germline (reference sequence). The CDR3 has 16 residues. CDR3 bases: TGTGCCAGCAGCTTAGCAACGGGACAGGGTTCTTTTGGCTACACCTTC. The encoded protein is CASSLATGQGSFGYTF.

This rearrangement joins TRBV29-1 to TRBJ1-2, with D maybe TRBD1 (5 bases). This CDR3 has 15 amino acids. V was clipped by 4 bases and J by 4 bases, with 19 bases between them. The germline gives CDR1 SQVTM, CDR2 ANQGSEA. CDR3 region: CSVAVGQGRSYGYTF. In nucleotides, the CDR3 is TGCAGCGTTGCAGTCGGACAAGGACGTTCCTATGGCTACACCTTC.

The gene calls are TRBV5-4 and TRBJ2-3; a possible D gene is TRBD2 (5 bases). V lost 3 bases and J lost 0, with 14 bases in between. Germline V gene sequence: CDR1 SGHNT, CDR2 YYREEE (reference sequence). The CDR3 contains 16 residues. For the CDR3, the DNA is TGTGCCAGCAGCTACTATGAGGGCGGAAGCACAGATACGCAGTATTTT. It codes for CASSYYEGGSTDTQYF.

This clone has just one count. The chain recombines TRBV10-3 with TRBJ1-2, with D uncertain. Germline assignment: CDR1 ENHRY and CDR2 SYGVKD. This CDR3 contains 15 residues. Trimming took off 2 bases at V and 3 bases at J, with 13 bases between the two ends. CDR3 sequence: CAISEIGGWDYGYTF. In DNA form, the CDR3 reads TGTGCCATCAGTGAGATAGGAGGGTGGGACTATGGCTACACCTTC.

The gene calls are TRBV27 and TRBJ2-2; 9 nucleotides agree with TRBD2. The CDR3 has 18 amino acids. Germline V gene lookup returns CDR1 MNHEY and CDR2 SMNVEV (reference sequence). The J segment lost 1 base and the V segment lost 1 base, leaving 7 bases of the junction unmatched. CDR3 loop: CASSLFPSGALNTGELFF. CDR3 nucleotide sequence: TGTGCCAGCAGTTTATTTCCTAGCGGGGCCCTGAACACCGGGGAGCTGTTTTTT.

This chain connects TRBV30 to TRBJ2-5; D gene uncertain. Germline V gene lookup returns CDR1 GTSNPN and CDR2 SVGIG (reference sequence). The CDR3 totals 11 residues. Trimming cost V 2 bases and J 4 bases, with 5 bases left between them. The CDR3 DNA follows: TGTGCCTGGAGTTTCGGAGAGACCCAGTACTTC. Its translation is CAWSFGETQYF.

This clone is a singleton in its sample. The V call is TRBV11-3, the J call TRBJ2-2; weak D call: TRBD1 (6 bases). Germline V lookup: CDR1 SGHNT, CDR2 YENEEA. This CDR3 spans 17 amino acids. Trimming shortened V by 0 bases and J by 6 bases, and 17 bases separated the two germline ends. CDR3 loop: CASSLESGAGSPGELFF. In nucleotides, the CDR3 is TGTGCCAGCAGCTTAGAATCAGGGGCAGGGTCCCCCGGGGAGCTGTTTTTT.

The chain joins TRBV5-1 to TRBJ2-1, with 9 bases fitting TRBD2. V shed 0 bases and J 10 bases; nucleotides not matched to a gene: 11. Germline CDR1 and CDR2: SGHRS and YFSETQ. The CDR3 has 16 residues. DNA of the CDR3: TGCGCCAGCAGCTTGGGGGCGGGAGGGCCTTGGACGGAGCAGTTCTTC. Translating gives CASSLGAGGPWTEQFF. Full variable domain (outside the CDR3, taken from reference TRBV5-1 and TRBJ2-1): KAGVTQTPRYLIKTRGQQVTLSCSPISGHRSVSWYQQTPGQGLQFLFEYFSETQRNKGNFPGRFSGRQFSNSRSEMNVSTLELGDSALYLCASSLGAGGPWTEQFFGPGTRLTVL.

This chain links TRBV29-1 with TRBJ2-7, with D tentatively TRBD2 (5 bases). The CDR3 is 11 amino acids. V was cut by 6 bases and J by 6 bases, with 12 bases left in between. Germline assignment: CDR1 SQVTM and CDR2 ANQGSEA. CDR3 residues: CSVPDGVEQYF. The CDR3 DNA sequence: TGCAGCGTCCCCGACGGGGTCGAGCAGTACTTC.

CDR3 bases: TGTGCCAGCAGTGACTCGGGGCTAAATGAGCAGTTCTTC. This sequence encodes CASSDSGLNEQFF. The V and J genes are TRBV6-4 and TRBJ2-1, with D perhaps matching TRBD1 (5 bases). Germline V CDR1 and CDR2: MRHNA, SNTAGT. This CDR3 has 13 amino acids. V lost 0 bases to trimming and J lost 7 bases, with 7 bases between them.